The entry below describes one T cell receptor beta chain. This entry comes from a study of blood T cell repertoires in COVID-19. Study information: PBMCs, B-cell-depleted T cells, or T cells provided the cDNA or gDNA that made up the material.

Source study methods: How many nucleated cells were present was estimated from reference gene primer amplification. Repertoires were generated with immunoSEQ multiplex PCR, while TCRdb's copy carries only in-frame clones and drops some. V, J and clone size reflect that table, while D and trimming were determined from the DNA. The sample lists around 130,000 clones; around nine tenths were seen once. The CDR3 totals 15 residues. V was clipped by 5 bases and J by 3 bases, with 14 bases between them. Germline V CDR1 and CDR2: KGHDR, SFDVKD. The chain recombines TRBV24-1 with TRBJ2-3, with D perhaps matching TRBD2 (6 bases). The sequence derives from a man between 45 and 60 years old with active or convalescent COVID-19. Sample: peripheral blood. DNA of the CDR3: TGTGCCACCAGTGTCGGGGGTATCGGGACAGATACGCAGTATTTT. Its translation is CATSVGGIGTDTQYF.